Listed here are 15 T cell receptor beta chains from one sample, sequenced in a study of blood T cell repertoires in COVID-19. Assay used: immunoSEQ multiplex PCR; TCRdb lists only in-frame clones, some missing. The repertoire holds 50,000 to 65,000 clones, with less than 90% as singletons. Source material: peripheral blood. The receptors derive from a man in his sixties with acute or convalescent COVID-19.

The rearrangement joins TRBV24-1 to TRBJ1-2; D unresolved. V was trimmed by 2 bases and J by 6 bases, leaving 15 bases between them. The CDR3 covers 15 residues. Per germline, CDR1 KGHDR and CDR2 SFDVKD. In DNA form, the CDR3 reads TGTGCCACCAGTGATTCCAGGTCCCAGCCGAATGGCTACACCTTC. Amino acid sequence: CATSDSRSQPNGYTF.

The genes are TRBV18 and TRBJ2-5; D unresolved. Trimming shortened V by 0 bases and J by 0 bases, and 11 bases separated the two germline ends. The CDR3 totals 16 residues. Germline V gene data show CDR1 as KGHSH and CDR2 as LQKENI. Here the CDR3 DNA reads TGTGCCAGCTCACCACCGGCGGAGTGGTACCAAGAGACCCAGTACTTC. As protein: CASSPPAEWYQETQYF.

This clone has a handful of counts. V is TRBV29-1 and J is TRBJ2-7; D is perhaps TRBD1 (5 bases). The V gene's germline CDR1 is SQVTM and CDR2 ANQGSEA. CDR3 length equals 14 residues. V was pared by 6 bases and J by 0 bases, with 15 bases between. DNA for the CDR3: TGCAGCGTCGCCTCTAGGGGCAACTCCTACGAGCAGTACTTC. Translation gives CSVASRGNSYEQYF.

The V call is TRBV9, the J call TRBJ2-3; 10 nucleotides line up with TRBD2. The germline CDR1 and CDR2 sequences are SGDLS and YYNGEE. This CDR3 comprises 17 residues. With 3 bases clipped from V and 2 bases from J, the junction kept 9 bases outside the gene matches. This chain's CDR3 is CASSEWSSGGPTDTQYF. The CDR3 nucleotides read TGTGCCAGCAGCGAGTGGTCTAGCGGGGGCCCCACAGATACGCAGTATTTT.

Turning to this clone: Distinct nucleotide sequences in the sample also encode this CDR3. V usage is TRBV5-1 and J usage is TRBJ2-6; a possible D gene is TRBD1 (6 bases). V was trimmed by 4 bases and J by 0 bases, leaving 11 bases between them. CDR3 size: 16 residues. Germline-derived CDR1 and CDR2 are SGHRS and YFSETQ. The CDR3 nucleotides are TGCGCCAGCAGCCCGGGACAACCCTCTGGGGCCAACGTCCTGACTTTC. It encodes CASSPGQPSGANVLTF.

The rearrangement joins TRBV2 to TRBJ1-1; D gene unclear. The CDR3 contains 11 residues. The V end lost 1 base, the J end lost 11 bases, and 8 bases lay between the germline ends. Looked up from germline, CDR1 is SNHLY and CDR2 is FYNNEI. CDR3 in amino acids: CASSEETVAFF. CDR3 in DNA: TGTGCCAGCAGTGAAGAAACAGTTGCTTTCTTT.

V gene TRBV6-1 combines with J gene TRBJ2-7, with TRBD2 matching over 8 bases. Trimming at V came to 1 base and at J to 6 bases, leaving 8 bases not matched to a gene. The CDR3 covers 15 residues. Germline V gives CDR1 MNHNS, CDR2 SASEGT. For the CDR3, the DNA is TGTGCCAGCAGTGAAGAGACGGGGGGGCCCCGCGAGCAGTACTTC. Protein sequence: CASSEETGGPREQYF.

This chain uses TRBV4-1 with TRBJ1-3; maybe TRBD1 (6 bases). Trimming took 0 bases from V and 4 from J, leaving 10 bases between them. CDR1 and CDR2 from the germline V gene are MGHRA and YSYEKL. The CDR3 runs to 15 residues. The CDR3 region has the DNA TGCGCCAGCAGCCAAGAGGGGGCCACCGGAAACACCATATATTTT. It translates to CASSQEGATGNTIYF.

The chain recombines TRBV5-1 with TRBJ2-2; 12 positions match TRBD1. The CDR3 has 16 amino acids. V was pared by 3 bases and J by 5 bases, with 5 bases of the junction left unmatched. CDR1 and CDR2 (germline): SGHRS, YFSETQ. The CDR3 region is CASSSGQGAQTGELFF. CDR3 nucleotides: TGCGCCAGCAGCTCGGGACAGGGGGCGCAAACCGGGGAGCTGTTTTTT. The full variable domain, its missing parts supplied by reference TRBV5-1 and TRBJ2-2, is KAGVTQTPRYLIKTRGQQVTLSCSPISGHRSVSWYQQTPGQGLQFLFEYFSETQRNKGNFPGRFSGRQFSNSRSEMNVSTLELGDSALYLCASSSGQGAQTGELFFGEGSRLTVL.

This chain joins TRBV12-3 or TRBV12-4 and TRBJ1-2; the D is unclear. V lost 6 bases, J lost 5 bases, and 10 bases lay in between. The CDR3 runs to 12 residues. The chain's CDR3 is CASREGGYGYTF. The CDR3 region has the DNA TGTGCCAGCAGGGAAGGAGGGTATGGCTACACCTTC.

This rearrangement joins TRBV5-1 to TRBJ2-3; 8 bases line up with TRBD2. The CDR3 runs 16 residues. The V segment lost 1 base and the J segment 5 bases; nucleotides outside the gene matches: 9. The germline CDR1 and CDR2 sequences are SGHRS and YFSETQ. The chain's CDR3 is CASSLFAGGIVDTQYF. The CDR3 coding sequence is TGCGCCAGCAGCTTGTTCGCGGGAGGTATCGTAGATACGCAGTATTTT.

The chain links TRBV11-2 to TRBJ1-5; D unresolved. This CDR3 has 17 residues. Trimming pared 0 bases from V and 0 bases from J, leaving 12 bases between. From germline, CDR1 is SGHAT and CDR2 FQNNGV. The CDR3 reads CASSLDRTGYSNQPQHF. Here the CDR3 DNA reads TGTGCCAGCAGCTTAGATCGTACGGGTTATAGCAATCAGCCCCAGCATTTT.

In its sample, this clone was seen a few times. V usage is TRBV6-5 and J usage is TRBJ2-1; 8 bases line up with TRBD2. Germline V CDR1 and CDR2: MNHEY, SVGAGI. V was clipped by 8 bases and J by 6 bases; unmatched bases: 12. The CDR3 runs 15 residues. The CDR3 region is CASGPGLEVLNEQFF. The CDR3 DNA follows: TGTGCCAGCGGGCCGGGACTAGAGGTACTCAATGAGCAGTTCTTC.

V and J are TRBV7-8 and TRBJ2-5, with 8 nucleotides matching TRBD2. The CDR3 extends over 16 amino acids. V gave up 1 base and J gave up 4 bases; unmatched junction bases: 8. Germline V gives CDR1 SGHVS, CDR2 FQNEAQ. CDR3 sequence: CASSLDGAGVLETQYF. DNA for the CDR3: TGTGCCAGCAGCTTAGATGGAGCGGGGGTTTTAGAGACCCAGTACTTC. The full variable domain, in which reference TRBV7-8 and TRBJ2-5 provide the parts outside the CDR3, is GAGVSQSPRYKVAKRGQDVALRCDPISGHVSLFWYQQALGQGPEFLTYFQNEAQLDKSGLPSDRFFAERPEGSVSTLKIQRTQQEDSAVYLCASSLDGAGVLETQYFGPGTRLLVL.

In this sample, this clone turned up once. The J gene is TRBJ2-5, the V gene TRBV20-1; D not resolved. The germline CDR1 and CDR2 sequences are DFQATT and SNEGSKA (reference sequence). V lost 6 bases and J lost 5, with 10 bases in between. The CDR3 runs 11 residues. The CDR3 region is CSAGTRETQYF. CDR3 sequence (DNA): TGCAGTGCCGGAACGAGGGAGACCCAGTACTTC.